A selection of T cell receptor beta chains follows, all from one sample in a study of blood T cell repertoires in COVID-19. Repertoires were generated with immunoSEQ multiplex PCR, while TCRdb's copy carries only in-frame clones and drops some. The sample has about 260,000 clones; around 89% are singletons. The sequencing input was PBMCs or T cells enriched from blood (not recorded which). The origin of the receptors is a young woman with acute COVID-19. Both conserved end residues are part of each CDR3.

V: TRBV5-4; CDR3: CASSLILAGSTDTQYF
V: TRBV27; CDR3: CASSSGRDFSYEQYF
V: TRBV29-1; CDR3: CSLGDSSYNEQFF
V: TRBV11-2; CDR3: CASSLVEGANVLTF
V: TRBV4-1; CDR3: CASSPRDRGTNEKLFF
V: TRBV7-8; CDR3: CASSLEFPGGYGYTF
V: TRBV24-1; CDR3: CASKGANTEAFF
V: TRBV9; CDR3: CASSVFRESYNEQFF
V: TRBV6-5; CDR3: CASSRDAGVYEQYF
V: TRBV28; CDR3: CASTWAGKYEQYF
V: TRBV6-2/TRBV6-3; CDR3: CASSYSGGKTSWNEQFF
V: TRBV19; CDR3: CASSISGQGLYEQYF
V: TRBV30; CDR3: CAWSAPRRGATQYF
V: TRBV28; CDR3: CASRGGTGGYTF
V: TRBV19; CDR3: CASSMGTSYEQYF
V: TRBV15; CDR3: CATSRDPGDGNTIYF
V: TRBV4-1; CDR3: CASSQFIHRGGYNEQFF
V: TRBV19; CDR3: CASSIWAGEDGYTF
V: TRBV19; CDR3: CASSPGLLDYEQYF
V: TRBV10-3; CDR3: CAITPGREGPAEQFF
V: TRBV3-1/TRBV3-2; CDR3: CASSQLGAGETQYF
V: TRBV2; CDR3: CALKTGTAEKLFF
V: TRBV9; CDR3: CASSVDRVGETQYF
V: TRBV28; CDR3: CAISSIGALDYNEQFF
V: TRBV19; CDR3: CASSWLQGTSASSNQPQHF
V: TRBV15; CDR3: CATSPDPLAGATSPQQFF
V: TRBV2; CDR3: CASSDTREGSYNEQFF
V: TRBV10-3; CDR3: CAISDRDRDTEAFF
V: TRBV21-1; CDR3: CATELRLAGYEQYF
V: TRBV18; CDR3: CASSSGDQETQYF
V: TRBV3-1/TRBV3-2; CDR3: CASSQVAGKETQYF
V: TRBV18; CDR3: CASSPLGQTYEQYF
V: TRBV6-5; CDR3: CASSLGGLEPHEQYF
V: TRBV5-1; CDR3: CASSPRTSGTNTGELFF
V: TRBV28; CDR3: CASTHRTGDYEQYF
V: TRBV7-2; CDR3: CASSSIGGRRFF
V: TRBV5-6; CDR3: CASSFGSYEQYF
V: TRBV24-1; CDR3: CATSDPRQGLNEKLFF
V: TRBV10-3; CDR3: CAITPDRQNTDTQYF